One and the same sample provided the 22 T cell receptor beta chains below, sequenced in a study of blood T cell repertoires in COVID-19. Clones were read by immunoSEQ multiplex PCR, and TCRdb kept only the in-frame ones, dropping some. There are roughly 440,000 clones in the sample; 70% to 90% occur only once, and around 12% lies in the top ten. The source material was peripheral blood. The receptors originated from a woman aged 50 to 60 with COVID-19, enrolled during active disease.

This chain joins TRBV6-5 and TRBJ1-4, with 10 nucleotides matching TRBD1. Trimming cost V 4 bases and J 5 bases; bases outside gene matches: 1. The CDR3 runs to 14 residues. Germline CDR1 and CDR2: MNHEY and SVGAGI. The CDR3 protein is CASSLDRGNEKLFF. DNA for the CDR3: TGTGCCAGCAGTTTGGACAGGGGGAATGAAAAACTGTTTTTT.

The chain carries TRBV19 and TRBJ1-2, with D maybe TRBD1 (5 bases). Trimming took 3 bases from V and 3 from J, leaving 11 bases between them. The CDR3 contains 14 residues. The germline V gene has CDR1 LNHDA and CDR2 SQIVND (reference sequence). The CDR3: CASSIRRGDYGYTF. Here the CDR3 DNA reads TGTGCCAGTAGTATTAGGAGGGGCGACTATGGCTACACCTTC.

The gene calls are TRBV5-5 and TRBJ1-1; no firm D call. V was pared by 0 bases and J by 4 bases, with 13 bases between. CDR1 SGHKS and CDR2 YYEKEE come from the germline V gene (reference sequence). The CDR3 runs 15 residues. CDR3 residues: CASSLGVDWGTEAFF. In nucleotides, the CDR3 is TGTGCCAGCAGCTTGGGGGTGGACTGGGGCACTGAAGCTTTCTTT.

The chain joins TRBV28 to TRBJ1-2; no reliable D call. V was trimmed by 0 bases and J by 0 bases, leaving 8 bases between them. The CDR3 is 15 residues long. From germline, CDR1 is MDHEN and CDR2 SYDVKM. In DNA form, the CDR3 reads TGTGCCAGCAGTTTATGGCAGGTTTCTAACTATGGCTACACCTTC. It translates to CASSLWQVSNYGYTF.

In nucleotides, the CDR3 is TGTGCCAACATGCCCCGCGGGGGAGACACAGATACGCAGTATTTT. Translated: CANMPRGGDTDTQYF. The rearrangement joins TRBV28 to TRBJ2-3; the match to TRBD2 covers 7 bases. Per germline, CDR1 MDHEN and CDR2 SYDVKM. There are 15 residues in the CDR3. V gave up 10 bases and J gave up 2 bases; unmatched junction bases: 12.

The chain recombines TRBV5-1 with TRBJ2-1, with 10 bases lining up with TRBD1. Trimming took 4 bases from V and 0 from J; bases not matched to a gene: 13. Looked up from germline, CDR1 is SGHRS and CDR2 is YFSETQ. The CDR3 has 19 residues. The CDR3 spells CASSTPGTGVPSSYNEQFF. DNA of the CDR3: TGCGCCAGCAGCACGCCGGGGACAGGGGTCCCCAGCTCCTACAATGAGCAGTTCTTC.

This chain links TRBV5-1 with TRBJ1-6; TRBD1 is a possible D gene (6 bases). There are 15 residues in the CDR3. Per germline, CDR1 SGHRS and CDR2 YFSETQ. V dropped 2 bases and J dropped 8 bases, with 14 bases sitting between them. The CDR3 DNA is TGCGCCAGCAGCTTAGGACAGTTCGTAGATTCACCCCTCCACTTT. Residues: CASSLGQFVDSPLHF.

V and J are TRBV5-4 and TRBJ1-2, with D perhaps matching TRBD1 (6 bases). The V end lost 3 bases, the J end lost 2 bases, and 14 bases lay between the germline ends. Germline-derived CDR1 and CDR2 are SGHNT and YYREEE (reference sequence). CDR3 length equals 15 residues. The CDR3 DNA follows: TGTGCCAGCAGCTCGTCCACCGGACAGAACTATGGCTACACCTTC. Translation gives CASSSSTGQNYGYTF. The whole variable domain, remainder taken from reference TRBV5-4 and TRBJ1-2, is ETGVTQSPTHLIKTRGQQVTLRCSSQSGHNTVSWYQQALGQGPQFIFQYYREEENGRGNFPPRFSGLQFPNYSSELNVNALELDDSALYLCASSSSTGQNYGYTFGSGTRLTVV.

This clone turned up a few times. V is TRBV7-8 and J is TRBJ2-2, with D unresolved. This CDR3 is built from 12 residues. V lost 4 bases to trimming and J lost 5 bases, with 5 bases between them. Germline V gene lookup returns CDR1 SGHVS and CDR2 FQNEAQ. CDR3 protein: CASSSHTGELFF. The CDR3 DNA follows: TGTGCCAGCAGCTCACATACCGGGGAGCTGTTTTTT.

This clone was seen once. This chain links TRBV25-1 with TRBJ2-5; TRBD1 aligns across 9 bases. Germline values: CDR1 MGHDK, CDR2 SYGVNS. The length of the CDR3 is 16 residues. After removal of 5 bases from V and 5 bases from J, the junction contained 12 bases not matched to a gene. In nucleotides, the CDR3 is TGTGCCAGCAGTCCCCGAGACAGGGGGGAGTGGGAGACCCAGTACTTC. Translation: CASSPRDRGEWETQYF.

The V gene is TRBV9, the J gene TRBJ1-2; a weak D match, TRBD1 (5 bases). V was clipped by 4 bases and J by 5 bases, with 18 bases between them. In germline, CDR1 is SGDLS, CDR2 YYNGEE. This CDR3 spans 15 amino acids. CDR3 sequence reads: CASSSSAGSRYGYTF. DNA of the CDR3: TGTGCCAGCAGCTCATCGGCAGGGTCCAGGTATGGCTACACCTTC.

The chain couples TRBV4-1 to TRBJ1-1; D gene uncertain. V lost 4 bases and J lost 3, with 9 bases in between. Germline CDR1 reads MGHRA; CDR2 reads YSYEKL. The CDR3 is 13 residues long. Here the CDR3 reads CASSLGRDTEAFF. In DNA, the CDR3 is TGCGCCAGCAGCCTAGGGCGGGACACTGAAGCTTTCTTT.

V and J are TRBV4-2 and TRBJ2-7; 9 bases map to TRBD2. CDR1 LGHNA and CDR2 YNFKEQ come from the germline V gene. The length of the CDR3 is 16 residues. V gave up 3 bases and J gave up 6 bases; unmatched junction bases: 12. The CDR3 DNA follows: TGTGCCAGCAGCCAGGAGACTAGCGGCTTTTTCGGCGAGCAGTACTTC. Its protein product is CASSQETSGFFGEQYF.

This CDR3 is CSVLGAYYEQYF. The CDR3 DNA reads TGCAGCGTTCTGGGGGCCTACTACGAGCAGTACTTC. The chain recombines TRBV29-1 with TRBJ2-7; the D gene is possibly TRBD1 (6 bases). CDR3 length: 12 residues. V was clipped by 5 bases and J by 3 bases, with 11 bases between them. Germline loops: CDR1 SQVTM, CDR2 ANQGSEA.

V usage is TRBV19 and J usage is TRBJ1-2; possible D gene TRBD1, 6 bases. V gave up 5 bases and J gave up 4 bases, with 11 bases separating them. The germline CDR1 and CDR2 sequences are LNHDA and SQIVND (reference sequence). The length of the CDR3 is 13 residues. CDR3 coding DNA: TGTGCCAGTAGTCCGGGACACCTCTATGGCTACACCTTC. Translation: CASSPGHLYGYTF.

The V and J genes are TRBV6-6 and TRBJ1-2, with 9 bases that match TRBD1. The CDR3 covers 13 residues. The V segment lost 10 bases and the J segment 6 bases; nucleotides outside the gene matches: 9. Germline assignment: CDR1 MNHNY and CDR2 SVGAGI (reference sequence). The chain's CDR3 is CATRTGTGNGYTF. The DNA of the CDR3 is TGTGCCACCAGGACGGGGACAGGGAATGGCTACACCTTC.

The CDR3 coding sequence is TGTGCCAGCAGCTTCAGGACAGGGGCATCCGGGGAGCTGTTTTTT. Amino acid sequence: CASSFRTGASGELFF. The chain carries TRBV7-2 and TRBJ2-2; 9 bases fit TRBD1. Germline CDR1 and CDR2: SGHTA and FQGNSA. V gave up 3 bases and J gave up 6 bases; unmatched junction bases: 5. The length of the CDR3 is 15 residues.

The chain links TRBV13 to TRBJ2-7, with TRBD1 matching 7 bases. Germline V gene data show CDR1 as PRHDT and CDR2 as FYEKMQ (reference sequence). With V trimmed by 4 bases and J by 1 base, 13 bases remained unmatched. The CDR3 consists of 17 residues. This chain's CDR3 is CASSSGEPGQPSYEQYF. Written as DNA, the CDR3 is TGTGCCAGCAGCTCCGGGGAACCGGGACAGCCATCCTACGAGCAGTACTTC.

The chain carries TRBV25-1 and TRBJ2-7, with D perhaps matching TRBD2 (7 bases). Germline-derived CDR1 and CDR2 are MGHDK and SYGVNS. V lost 6 bases to trimming and J lost 4 bases, with 22 bases between them. This CDR3 is 16 amino acids long. CDR3 residues: CASSDGGADKGYEQYF. For the CDR3, the DNA is TGTGCCAGCAGCGATGGGGGGGCGGATAAGGGATACGAGCAGTACTTC.

J is TRBJ2-2 and V is TRBV5-8, with D possibly matching TRBD1 (5 bases). V dropped 1 base and J dropped 4 bases, with 20 bases sitting between them. CDR1 is SGHTS, CDR2 YDEGEE, per germline. The CDR3 covers 18 residues. Here the CDR3 DNA reads TGTGCCAGCAGCTTGTTAGGGCAGGGCGCTAGGAGCACCGGGGAGCTGTTTTTT. It codes for CASSLLGQGARSTGELFF.

The genes are TRBV4-1 and TRBJ2-1, with D possibly being TRBD2 (6 bases). Trimming took 1 base from V and 3 from J, leaving 16 bases between them. The CDR3 is 17 amino acids. CDR1 MGHRA and CDR2 YSYEKL come from the germline V gene. The CDR3 DNA reads TGCGCCAGCAGCCAAGCTTCCATGGGACTTGGCTACAATGAGCAGTTCTTC. Its translation is CASSQASMGLGYNEQFF.

The chain carries TRBV7-9 and TRBJ2-1, with 7 bases identical to TRBD1. The CDR3 is 14 residues long. Per germline, CDR1 SEHNR and CDR2 FQNEAQ (reference sequence). Losses at the gene ends were 5 bases for V and 7 bases for J; bases not matched to a gene: 8. Written as DNA, the CDR3 is TGTGCCAGCAGCACCCTCGGGACAGCTAATGAGCAGTTCTTC. Translating gives CASSTLGTANEQFF.